The 14 T cell receptor beta chains reported below all come from one sample, sequenced in a study of response to subunit inactivated influenza vaccine. From the RT-PCR reads, TCRdb called clonotypes with MiXCR, one entry per CDR3 protein. The repertoire holds about 650,000 distinct CDR3 sequences, approximately 14% seen once, with 11% in the top ten. The sequencing here drew on PBMCs from blood, taken roughly 12 days after vaccination. The receptor set was obtained from a man aged 45 to 65 who received an inactivated influenza vaccine.

This clonotype was detected many times. The rearrangement links TRBV12-3 or TRBV12-4 to TRBJ2-7, with D tentatively TRBD2 (5 bases). The CDR3 runs 15 residues. V was shortened by 5 bases and J by 3 bases, with 17 bases between the two germline ends. CDR3 residues: CASSGRTEDIYEQYF. CDR3 nucleotides: TGTGCCAGCAGTGGCAGGACTGAGGATATCTACGAGCAGTACTTC.

J is TRBJ2-7 and V is TRBV20-1; 10 positions agree with TRBD2. Germline CDR1 DFQATT, CDR2 SNEGSKA (reference sequence). V lost 0 bases to trimming and J lost 3 bases; unmatched junction nucleotides: 11. CDR3 length: 17 amino acids. The CDR3 DNA sequence: TGCAGTGCTAGAGAAGACGGGCCAGCGGGAGGGAGCTACGAGCAGTACTTC. Its translation: CSAREDGPAGGSYEQYF.

The chain uses TRBV3-1 and TRBJ2-6, with unresolved D. Deletions cut 1 base from V and 3 bases from J, with 7 bases between. There are 15 residues in the CDR3. The germline CDR1 and CDR2 sequences are LGHDT and YNNKEL (reference sequence). In DNA form, the CDR3 reads TGTGCCAGCAGCCAAGTTCACTTTGGGGCCAACGTCCTGACTTTC. This gives the protein CASSQVHFGANVLTF.

The chain employs TRBV5-5 and TRBJ2-3; 9 nucleotides line up with TRBD2. CDR3 length equals 16 residues. The junction had 13 bases not matched to a gene; V was cut back by 7 bases and J by 4 bases. The germline CDR1 and CDR2 sequences are SGHKS and YYEKEE (reference sequence). CDR3 sequence: CASLPFGRGGADTQYF. CDR3 coding DNA: TGTGCCAGCCTCCCCTTCGGGCGGGGGGGCGCAGATACGCAGTATTTT.

This clonotype came up a few times. The chain has TRBV15 and TRBJ2-4, with 10 bases aligning to TRBD1. J lost 0 bases, V lost 5 bases, and 4 bases had no gene match. The CDR3 is 16 amino acids. Germline V gene data show CDR1 as LNHNV and CDR2 as YYDKDF (reference sequence). The CDR3 sequence: CATSGGTGVAKNIQYF. The CDR3 DNA reads as TGTGCCACCAGCGGAGGGACAGGGGTAGCCAAAAACATTCAGTACTTC.

The table lists this clonotype with a few counts. The gene calls are TRBV6-1 and TRBJ2-3; the D is unclear. The V gene lost 5 bases and the J gene lost 4 bases, with 13 bases spanning the gap. CDR1 and CDR2 from the germline V gene are MNHNS and SASEGT. The CDR3 is made up of 14 amino acids. CDR3 nucleotide sequence: TGTGCCAGCAGTCCAGATCTGAATGCAGATACGCAGTATTTT. Translated, it gives CASSPDLNADTQYF.

The chain carries TRBV5-1 and TRBJ2-7, with 8 bases fitting TRBD1. Germline V gene sequence: CDR1 SGHRS, CDR2 YFSETQ. J was trimmed by 0 bases and V by 2 bases; bases with no gene match: 7. CDR3 size: 16 residues. CDR3 nucleotides: TGCGCCAGCAGCTTCTTATGGACAGGGTCCTCCTACGAGCAGTACTTC. Residues: CASSFLWTGSSYEQYF.

The J gene is TRBJ2-3, the V gene TRBV4-1; TRBD1 agrees at 12 bases. Germline trimming cut 0 bases from V and 5 bases from J; bases unmatched to any gene: 3. This CDR3 is 16 amino acids long. Germline V gene lookup returns CDR1 MGHRA and CDR2 YSYEKL. As DNA, the CDR3 is TGCGCCAGCAGCCAAGACGGGACAGGGGGCGTAGATACGCAGTATTTT. This sequence encodes CASSQDGTGGVDTQYF.

The rearrangement joins TRBV22-1 to TRBJ2-3; the DNA was not compared with TRBD2, the D call given in the table. TRBV22-1 is noted as a pseudogene. The CDR3 extends over 13 amino acids. This chain's CDR3 is CPGSAGETDTQYF. CDR3 in DNA: TGTCCTGGGAGCGCAGGGGAGACAGATACGCAGTATTTT.

The V and J genes are TRBV4-3 and TRBJ1-1, with D unresolved. The germline V gene encodes CDR1 LGHNA and CDR2 YSLEER. The CDR3 is 15 amino acids. Trimming left V 1 base short and J 5 bases short, with 14 bases between. CDR3 coding DNA: TGCGCCAGCAGCCAAGGTCGGCGGCTGTGGACTGAAGCTTTCTTT. Residues: CASSQGRRLWTEAFF.

In this sample, this clonotype turned up many times. V is TRBV5-1 and J is TRBJ2-7, with D possibly TRBD2 on 6 matching bases. CDR1 SGHRS and CDR2 YFSETQ come from the germline V gene. There are 16 residues in the CDR3. V dropped 0 bases and J dropped 2 bases, with 15 bases sitting between them. CDR3 sequence (DNA): TGCGCCAGCAGCTTGGCCGGGGGTGGACCAACCTACGAGCAGTACTTC. This gives the protein CASSLAGGGPTYEQYF.

The V gene is TRBV19, the J gene TRBJ2-2; 8 positions match TRBD2. Looked up from germline, CDR1 is LNHDA and CDR2 is SQIVND (reference sequence). Trimming removed 4 bases from V and 1 base from J; junction bases left unmatched: 2. This CDR3 contains 15 residues. The CDR3 is CASSRGLGNTGELFF. The CDR3 DNA follows: TGTGCCAGTAGTAGGGGACTAGGGAACACCGGGGAGCTGTTTTTT.

This clonotype has more than one count but fewer than ten. The chain is built from TRBV5-6 and TRBJ2-2, with no clear D. The CDR3 is 12 residues long. V was shortened by 4 bases and J by 7 bases, with 8 bases between the two germline ends. The V gene's germline CDR1 is SGHDT and CDR2 YYEEEE. The DNA for the CDR3 is TGTGCCAGCAGCCCAAGGATCGGGGAGCTGTTTTTT. Translation: CASSPRIGELFF.

The V call is TRBV12-3 or TRBV12-4, the J call TRBJ1-5; D remains unclear. This CDR3 region has 15 residues. V lost 5 bases, J lost 4 bases, and 15 bases lay in between. CDR3 DNA: TGTGCCAGCAGTGCAGAAAGTCGGTGGAATCAGCCCCAGCATTTT. Translating it yields CASSAESRWNQPQHF.